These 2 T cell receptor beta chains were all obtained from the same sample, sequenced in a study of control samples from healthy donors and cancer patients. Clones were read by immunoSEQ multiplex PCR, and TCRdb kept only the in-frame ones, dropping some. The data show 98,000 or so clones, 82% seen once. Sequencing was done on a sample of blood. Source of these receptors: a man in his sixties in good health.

CDR3 residues: CASSLKAGEADTQYF. CDR3 DNA: TGCGCCAGCAGCTTAAAAGCGGGAGAAGCAGATACGCAGTATTTT. V usage is TRBV5-1 and J usage is TRBJ2-3, with TRBD2 matching 8 bases. In germline, CDR1 is SGHRS, CDR2 YFSETQ. Germline trimming cut 2 bases from V and 4 bases from J; bases unmatched to any gene: 6. The CDR3 length is 15 residues.

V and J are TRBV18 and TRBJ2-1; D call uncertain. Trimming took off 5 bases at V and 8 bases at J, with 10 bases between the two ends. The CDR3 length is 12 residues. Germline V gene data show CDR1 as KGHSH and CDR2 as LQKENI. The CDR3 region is CASSLRTHEQFF. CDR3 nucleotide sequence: TGTGCCAGCTCATTGAGAACCCATGAGCAGTTCTTC.